These 30 T cell receptor beta chains share one sample of origin, sequenced in a study of T-cell reconstitution after alpha-beta-depleted transplantation in children. The library targeted TCRbeta and was prepared with unique molecular identifiers. TCRdb reprocessed the PCR reads via MiXCR and lists one record per CDR3 protein. Of fewer than 550,000 distinct CDR3 sequences listed, about an eighth are singletons. The material was PBMCs, mostly from graft donor cells, obtained 180 days after TCRalphabeta/CD19-depleted stem cell transplant. Receptors originate from a female patient aged 2 to 10 who had a stem cell transplant for aplastic anemia, so the T cells may come from the graft donor.

The sample holds many counts of this clonotype. The chain employs TRBV7-3 and TRBJ2-7, with 8 bases lining up with TRBD1. Trimming at V came to 3 bases and at J to 4 bases, leaving 2 bases not matched to a gene. Germline V gene data show CDR1 as SGHTA and CDR2 as FQGTGA. The CDR3 spans 13 residues. The CDR3 coding sequence is TGTGCCAGCAGCTTTACAGGGGGTTACGAGCAGTACTTC. As protein: CASSFTGGYEQYF.

This chain links TRBV5-5 with TRBJ2-3, with 7 bases fitting TRBD2. There are 15 residues in the CDR3. V trimming: 2 bases; J trimming: 2 bases; junction bases outside the gene matches: 5. Germline V lookup: CDR1 SGHKS, CDR2 YYEKEE (reference sequence). The CDR3 here is CASSFGTTYTDTQYF. The CDR3 DNA reads TGTGCCAGCAGCTTTGGGACTACGTACACAGATACGCAGTATTTT.

This clonotype was seen many times. V is TRBV12-3 or TRBV12-4 and J is TRBJ1-5, with 8 bases aligning to TRBD1. The CDR3 length is 14 residues. J was trimmed by 5 bases and V by 5 bases; bases with no gene match: 5. The CDR3 here is CASSLTGGDQPQHF. The CDR3 DNA sequence: TGTGCCAGCAGTCTCACAGGGGGGGATCAGCCCCAGCATTTT.

This clonotype has just a few counts. This chain uses TRBV7-9 with TRBJ2-3; 7 nucleotides match TRBD1. The CDR3 sequence is 15 residues long. Looked up from germline, CDR1 is SEHNR and CDR2 is FQNEAQ (reference sequence). The ends lost 1 base at V and 4 bases at J; junction bases unmatched: 5. The CDR3 DNA reads TGTGCCAGCAGCTTAGGGCGACAGGGCCCAGATACGCAGTATTTT. Its protein product is CASSLGRQGPDTQYF.

This clonotype has just a few counts. The chain combines TRBV7-9 with TRBJ2-7, with TRBD2 identical over 7 bases. Trimming cost V 1 base and J 6 bases; bases outside gene matches: 9. The CDR3 runs 15 residues. Germline V CDR1 and CDR2: SEHNR, FQNEAQ (reference sequence). The CDR3: CASSLVGSRESEQYF. The CDR3, as DNA: TGTGCCAGCAGCTTAGTGGGGTCGCGGGAGTCCGAGCAGTACTTC.

The chain combines TRBV27 with TRBJ2-1; TRBD2 matches 10 bases. J gave up 8 bases and V 7 bases, and 8 bases lay outside the gene matches. The CDR3 loop spans 14 amino acids. Germline V CDR1 and CDR2: MNHEY, SMNVEV (reference sequence). CDR3 sequence (DNA): TGTGCCAGCAAGCGGGGGGGCGAGGTGCATGAGCAGTTCTTC. This sequence encodes CASKRGGEVHEQFF.

A few counts support this clonotype. The V gene is TRBV5-1, the J gene TRBJ2-3; 11 bases are shared with TRBD2. The germline CDR1 and CDR2 sequences are SGHRS and YFSETQ. The junction had 5 bases not matched to a gene; V was cut back by 6 bases and J by 2 bases. This CDR3 spans 15 amino acids. The CDR3 DNA sequence: TGCGCCAGCAAAGGGACTAGCGGAGCCACAGATACGCAGTATTTT. It specifies CASKGTSGATDTQYF.

A few counts support this clonotype. The J gene is TRBJ2-7, the V gene TRBV5-5, with D possibly being TRBD1 (5 bases). This CDR3 is built from 14 residues. The germline V gene has CDR1 SGHKS and CDR2 YYEKEE (reference sequence). Trimming stripped 2 bases from V and 3 bases from J, with 12 bases between. As DNA, the CDR3 is TGTGCCAGCAGCTTTCAGGGTTCGAACTACGAGCAGTACGTC. The encoded protein is CASSFQGSNYEQYV.

This clonotype showed up just a few times. CDR3 nucleotides: TGTGCCAGCGATGGTGGGTACTCTGGGGCCAACGTCCTGACTTTC. Translation: CASDGGYSGANVLTF. The chain carries TRBV2 and TRBJ2-6; D remains ambiguous. There are 15 residues in the CDR3. V lost 8 bases to trimming and J lost 0 bases, with 11 bases between them. Germline assignment: CDR1 SNHLY and CDR2 FYNNEI.

This clonotype appeared many times. V is TRBV12-3 or TRBV12-4 and J is TRBJ2-3; 8 nucleotides align to TRBD2. The V segment lost 1 base and the J segment 3 bases; nucleotides outside the gene matches: 6. This CDR3 is built from 16 residues. CDR3 DNA sequence: TGTGCCAGCAGTTTAGTTGGCGGGGGGCTGACAGATACGCAGTATTTT. It encodes CASSLVGGGLTDTQYF.

This chain's CDR3 is CATARGFSTDTQYF. CDR3 DNA: TGTGCCACCGCACGGGGGTTTAGCACAGATACGCAGTATTTT. The genes are TRBV24-1 and TRBJ2-3, with D possibly TRBD2 on 6 matching bases. CDR3 size: 14 residues. V was clipped by 9 bases and J by 0 bases, with 12 bases between them. The germline V gene encodes CDR1 KGHDR and CDR2 SFDVKD.

This chain links TRBV20-1 with TRBJ2-4, with D tentatively TRBD1 (5 bases). V was clipped by 3 bases and J by 5 bases, with 14 bases between them. The CDR3 runs 14 residues. Germline V gene sequence: CDR1 DFQATT, CDR2 SNEGSKA (reference sequence). The CDR3 DNA is TGCAGTGCTAGGGGCAGGGTCATAGAAAACATTCAGTACTTC. Translating gives CSARGRVIENIQYF.

This chain connects TRBV6-5 to TRBJ1-5; D is perhaps TRBD1 (6 bases). Germline V gives CDR1 MNHEY, CDR2 SVGAGI. This CDR3 is 16 amino acids long. V lost 2 bases, J lost 4 bases, and 15 bases lay in between. In DNA, the CDR3 is TGTGCCAGCAGTTACGGTCGGGGGGCGATTAATCAGCCCCAGCATTTT. Protein: CASSYGRGAINQPQHF.

This clonotype was seen ten or more times. The chain has TRBV6-2 or TRBV6-3 and TRBJ2-1; tentative D call: TRBD2 (5 bases). Germline V CDR1 and CDR2: MNHEY, SVGEGT. Trimming removed 4 bases at V and 7 bases at J, with 11 bases between. The CDR3 totals 13 residues. The CDR3 sequence: CASSSGSWNEQFF. The CDR3 bases are TGTGCCAGCAGTTCGGGATCCTGGAATGAGCAGTTCTTC.

This clonotype was seen a handful of times. The rearrangement joins TRBV20-1 to TRBJ2-2; D possibly corresponds to TRBD1 (5 bases). CDR1 and CDR2 (germline): DFQATT, SNEGSKA (reference sequence). Trimming removed 3 bases from V and 7 bases from J, with 18 bases in between. The CDR3 extends over 15 amino acids. In DNA form, the CDR3 reads TGCAGTGCTAGGCGGCAGGGTGGTGTTATCGGGGAGCTGTTTTTT. Protein: CSARRQGGVIGELFF.

This clonotype was seen only a few times. CDR3 nucleotides: TGTGCCAGCAGCGTGGGACACCGAGACGGCTACACCTTC. It is translated as CASSVGHRDGYTF. The chain links TRBV7-2 to TRBJ1-2, with a weak D call TRBD1 (6 bases). The germline V gene has CDR1 SGHTA and CDR2 FQGNSA. This CDR3 region has 13 residues. V was cut by 5 bases and J by 8 bases, with 15 bases left in between. The variable domain in full, completed from reference TRBV7-2 and TRBJ1-2, reads GAGVSQSPSNKVTEKGKDVELRCDPISGHTALYWYRQSLGQGLEFLIYFQGNSAPDKSGLPSDRFSAERTGGSVSTLTIQRTQQEDSAVYLCASSVGHRDGYTFGSGTRLTVV.

V usage is TRBV9 and J usage is TRBJ2-5; D assignment may be TRBD1 or TRBD2 (6 bases each). This CDR3 is built from 13 residues. Germline loops: CDR1 SGDLS, CDR2 YYNGEE. V was cut by 3 bases and J by 5 bases, with 11 bases left in between. CDR3 nucleotide sequence: TGTGCCAGCAGCGGAAGGGGGGCGGAGACCCAGTACTTC. Translation: CASSGRGAETQYF.

CDR3 amino acids: CASTQGQTYEQYF. The CDR3 DNA reads as TGTGCCAGTACCCAGGGCCAGACTTACGAGCAGTACTTC. V gene TRBV7-6 combines with J gene TRBJ2-7, with D possibly TRBD1 on 5 matching bases. CDR1 SGHVS and CDR2 FNYEAQ come from the germline V gene. The V end was cut by 9 bases, the J end by 4 bases, with 16 bases between. CDR3 length: 13 residues.

The chain recombines TRBV2 with TRBJ2-3; possibly TRBD1 for D (6 bases). From germline, CDR1 is SNHLY and CDR2 FYNNEI. V dropped 2 bases and J dropped 3 bases, with 12 bases sitting between them. The CDR3 runs to 15 residues. The CDR3 DNA is TGTGCCAGCAGTGAATGGGGGCAGAGGACAGATACGCAGTATTTT. Translated, it gives CASSEWGQRTDTQYF.

This clonotype was seen a few times. V usage is TRBV5-1 and J usage is TRBJ2-7; TRBD1 matches at 9 bases. Germline V gives CDR1 SGHRS, CDR2 YFSETQ. The CDR3 length is 17 residues. V lost 3 bases and J lost 5; bases outside the gene matches: 15. CDR3 sequence reads: CASSYETSGTGIHEQYF. The CDR3 DNA follows: TGCGCCAGCAGCTACGAGACCTCCGGGACAGGGATCCACGAGCAGTACTTC.

The CDR3 DNA reads as TGTGCCAGCAGCGCCCTGTTAGCTAGCGGGAGTCGTGGTGAGCAGTTCTTC. Translation: CASSALLASGSRGEQFF. The chain has TRBV9 and TRBJ2-1; 10 bases are shared with TRBD2. Per the germline V gene, CDR1 is SGDLS and CDR2 is YYNGEE. With 3 bases clipped from V and 9 bases from J, the junction kept 15 bases outside the gene matches. CDR3 length: 17 amino acids.

This clonotype was seen a few times. This chain links TRBV7-9 with TRBJ2-7; D not resolved. The V and J ends lost 0 bases and 0 bases respectively, with 6 bases between them. This CDR3 contains 14 residues. CDR1 and CDR2 from the germline V gene are SEHNR and FQNEAQ (reference sequence). The CDR3 DNA follows: TGTGCCAGCAGCTTAGCAGAGAGCTCCTACGAGCAGTACGTC. Amino acids: CASSLAESSYEQYV.

In its sample, this clonotype was seen many times. The V gene is TRBV12-3 or TRBV12-4, the J gene TRBJ1-1; unclear D gene. V shed 7 bases and J shed 6 bases, with 6 bases lying between them. The CDR3 consists of 10 residues. The CDR3 DNA follows: TGTGCCAGCAAGGCGTCTGAAGCTTTCTTT. Residues: CASKASEAFF.

This clonotype was counted many times. The rearrangement links TRBV25-1 to TRBJ1-2; the D is unclear. V lost 3 bases to trimming and J lost 5 bases, with 13 bases between them. CDR1 and CDR2 (germline): MGHDK, SYGVNS. The CDR3 consists of 14 residues. The CDR3 DNA follows: TGTGCCAGCAGTGAGGTTGAACGGCTATATGGCTACACCTTC. It encodes CASSEVERLYGYTF.

Many counts were recorded for this clonotype. The rearrangement links TRBV28 to TRBJ1-6; D is uncertain. V was clipped by 4 bases and J by 13 bases, with 20 bases between them. The germline CDR1 and CDR2 sequences are MDHEN and SYDVKM. There are 15 residues in the CDR3. CDR3 sequence (DNA): TGTGCCAGCAGTTCCTCCGGCGGTTTTGTGCGGCCCCTCCACTTT. Protein sequence: CASSSSGGFVRPLHF.

J is TRBJ2-5 and V is TRBV5-1, with 15 nucleotides matching TRBD2. The CDR3 covers 16 residues. CDR1 is SGHRS and CDR2 is YFSETQ in the germline V gene. The ends lost 1 base at V and 4 bases at J; junction bases unmatched: 2. CDR3 DNA sequence: TGCGCCAGCAGCTTGTCGGGACTAGCGGGGGGAGAGACCCAGTACTTC. Translating it yields CASSLSGLAGGETQYF.

The chain is built from TRBV24-1 and TRBJ1-2; 10 bases are shared with TRBD1. This CDR3 spans 16 amino acids. In germline, CDR1 is KGHDR, CDR2 SFDVKD. The J segment lost 4 bases and the V segment lost 3 bases, leaving 7 bases of the junction unmatched. In nucleotides, the CDR3 is TGTGCCACCAGTGATCCTCCCGGGACAGGGGCCTATGGCTACACCTTC. Translated: CATSDPPGTGAYGYTF.

This sequence joins TRBV20-1 and TRBJ2-7; perhaps D is TRBD1 or TRBD2 (5 bases each). The CDR3 runs to 15 residues. V shed 3 bases and J shed 0 bases, with 15 bases lying between them. The germline V gene has CDR1 DFQATT and CDR2 SNEGSKA (reference sequence). Written as DNA, the CDR3 is TGCAGTGCTAGTACCCTAGAGGGACCCTCCTACGAGCAGTACTTC. Its translation: CSASTLEGPSYEQYF.

The rearrangement uses TRBV4-3 and TRBJ1-5, with 8 bases aligning to TRBD1. CDR3 length: 16 residues. Germline assignment: CDR1 LGHNA and CDR2 YSLEER. Germline trimming cut 4 bases from V and 0 bases from J; bases unmatched to any gene: 5. The CDR3 sequence: CASSPGTGHSNQPQHF. The CDR3 bases are TGCGCCAGCAGCCCCGGGACAGGACATAGCAATCAGCCCCAGCATTTT.

The V and J genes are TRBV4-3 and TRBJ2-1; 10 positions match TRBD2. The CDR3 contains 16 residues. The trim removed 2 bases at V and 7 bases at J, leaving 8 bases unmatched. The germline CDR1 and CDR2 sequences are LGHNA and YSLEER. The CDR3 DNA sequence: TGCGCCAGCAGCCAACATCTAGCGGGAGTAAGGAATGAGCAGTTCTTC. It specifies CASSQHLAGVRNEQFF.